This T cell receptor (beta chain) was identified during a study of T cell changes during pregnancy in multiple sclerosis. The protocol was immunoSEQ multiplex PCR, while the TCRdb copy is restricted to in-frame clones and leaves out a portion. This sample carries about 70,000 clones, about 90% of them seen once, and the ten largest clones take 0.25% to 0.3%. This clone came up once. The origin of this receptor is a female donor with multiple sclerosis, enrolled in a pregnancy study. The sample in question was CD4+ T cells from peripheral blood mononuclear cells, obtained after pregnancy.

CDR3 bases: TGTGCCAGTGGCAGGGAAGTAGATCAGCCCCAGCATTTT. It encodes CASGREVDQPQHF. The chain links TRBV19 to TRBJ1-5; weak D call: TRBD1 (5 bases). Looked up from germline, CDR1 is LNHDA and CDR2 is SQIVND (reference sequence). V lost 8 bases and J lost 5, with 13 bases in between. CDR3 length equals 13 residues.